What follows is one TCR beta chain and its context. The germline gene is not matched at one end of the junction; a read error may be the cause. This record belongs to a study of blood T cell repertoires in COVID-19. Study as a whole: PBMCs, B-cell-depleted T cells, or T cells provided the cDNA or gDNA that made up the material.

Looked up from germline, CDR1 is MDHEN and CDR2 is SYDVKM. This CDR3 contains 12 residues. Sequencing was performed with immunoSEQ multiplex PCR; in TCRdb, only in-frame clones are kept and a portion is missing. Among 200,000 to 300,000 clones listed, roughly nine tenths were seen once. The material sequenced was peripheral blood. The genes are TRBV28 and TRBJ2-7, with a possible D match to TRBD2 (6 bases). This clonotype originated in a man aged 55 to 70 with acute or convalescent COVID-19. DNA of the CDR3: TGTGCCAGCAGTTTAAAACTAGCTGGCAGTTTCTTC. Amino acids: CASSLKLAGSFF.